What follows describes a single T cell receptor beta chain. Treatment given: about 20 received Ad26.COV2.S at low or high dose, single or two shots; 5 received placebo; per-sample allocation not given. After the first vaccine or placebo injection, samples were drawn on day 63. SARS-CoV-2 spike from the Wuhan strain was encoded by the vaccine, an Ad26 vector. This sample stems from a study of Ad26.COV2.S vaccination and SARS-CoV-2 variants. Assay: immunoSEQ multiplex PCR; the TCRdb copy retains only in-frame clones and omits some. Of 410,000 or so clones listed, approximately 92% are singletons. V was clipped by 5 bases and J by 0 bases; unmatched bases: 3. The CDR3 consists of 14 residues. Germline V gene data show CDR1 as SEHNR and CDR2 as FQNEAQ (reference sequence).

The source is a person between 18 and 60 years old who received the Ad26.COV2.S COVID-19 vaccine or a placebo. The sequences come from peripheral blood, collected in a trial of Ad26.COV2.S vaccine versus placebo. The J gene is TRBJ1-1, the V gene TRBV7-9, with 7 positions matching TRBD1. CDR3 DNA: TGTGCCAGCAGCCAGGGGGGGATGAACACTGAAGCTTTCTTT. It is translated as CASSQGGMNTEAFF.